This T cell receptor (beta chain) emerged from a study of blood T cell repertoires in COVID-19. In the original analysis: Amplification with reference gene primers provided the estimates of nucleated cell counts. Only in-frame clones appear in the TCRdb table, and some are missing; sequencing was by immunoSEQ multiplex PCR. That table is the source of V, J and clone size, and D and trimming were worked out from the DNA. The data show approximately 200,000 clones, more than 70% seen once. The sample taken for sequencing was peripheral blood. This receptor was identified in a woman between 25 and 40 years old with acute or convalescent COVID-19.

The CDR3 reads CASSQGGGYGNQPQHF. The DNA for the CDR3 is TGTGCCAGCAGCCAGGGGGGGGGATACGGCAATCAGCCCCAGCATTTT. The chain combines TRBV4-2 with TRBJ1-5; tentative D call: TRBD1 (5 bases). Trimming pared 3 bases from V and 2 bases from J, leaving 14 bases between. The germline gives CDR1 LGHNA, CDR2 YNFKEQ. The CDR3 has 16 residues.